The 15 T cell receptor beta chains given below trace back to one sample, sequenced in a study of PD-1 blockade in classical Hodgkin lymphoma. TCRdb's table, derived via immunoSEQ multiplex PCR, lists solely in-frame clones and lacks some. Here the sample spans some 12,000 clones, around 80% being singletons. Patients all relapsed after autologous stem cell transplantation, and there was variation in brentuximab vedotin exposure. Specimen: peripheral blood mononuclear cells (PBMCs), collected before the second cycle of nivolumab. These TCRs come from a human donor with classical Hodgkin lymphoma.

J is TRBJ2-5 and V is TRBV6-5; D call uncertain. CDR3 length equals 15 residues. Germline loops: CDR1 MNHEY, CDR2 SVGAGI. Trimming removed 2 bases from V and 2 bases from J, with 12 bases in between. The CDR3 reads CASSYRLGTQETQYF. The DNA of the CDR3 is TGTGCCAGCAGTTACAGGTTGGGAACTCAAGAGACCCAGTACTTC.

As to this clone: The sample contains more than one DNA sequence encoding this CDR3. The rearrangement uses TRBV11-2 and TRBJ2-7, with D perhaps assigned TRBD1 or TRBD2 (5 bases each). CDR3 length: 14 residues. Trimming took off 2 bases at V and 0 bases at J, with 8 bases between the two ends. Germline loops: CDR1 SGHAT, CDR2 FQNNGV. CDR3 loop: CASSLLGDSYEQYF. Written as DNA, the CDR3 is TGTGCCAGCAGCTTACTGGGGGACTCCTACGAGCAGTACTTC.

This clone showed up just once. The rearrangement joins TRBV5-1 to TRBJ2-2; D is uncertain. Trimming shortened V by 4 bases and J by 7 bases, and 14 bases separated the two germline ends. In germline, CDR1 is SGHRS, CDR2 YFSETQ. CDR3 size: 14 residues. Here the CDR3 reads CASSLPSPGGELFF. The CDR3 DNA follows: TGCGCCAGCAGCCTCCCTAGTCCCGGCGGGGAGCTGTTTTTT.

By share, this clone counts as medium-sized. The gene calls are TRBV7-9 and TRBJ2-2; 7 bases match TRBD1. V lost 6 bases, J lost 4 bases, and 11 bases stayed unmatched. The germline CDR1 and CDR2 sequences are SEHNR and FQNEAQ (reference sequence). This CDR3 comprises 16 residues. CDR3 coding DNA: TGTGCCAGCAGTTCGACAGGGATTTCGATCACCGGGGAGCTGTTTTTT. Protein sequence: CASSSTGISITGELFF.

The chain combines TRBV5-4 with TRBJ2-1, with unresolved D. There are 16 residues in the CDR3. Per germline, CDR1 SGHNT and CDR2 YYREEE (reference sequence). The V gene lost 4 bases and the J gene lost 1 base, with 15 bases spanning the gap. Here the CDR3 reads CASSLDSRISYNEQFF. CDR3 in DNA: TGTGCCAGCAGCCTAGATAGCAGGATTTCCTACAATGAGCAGTTCTTC.

The chain couples TRBV7-2 to TRBJ1-1; D uncertain. CDR3 size: 15 residues. V shed 1 base and J shed 2 bases, with 11 bases lying between them. The germline V gene has CDR1 SGHTA and CDR2 FQGNSA. The CDR3 sequence is CASSLVVGSNTEAFF. The CDR3, as DNA: TGTGCCAGCAGCTTAGTCGTCGGCTCTAACACTGAAGCTTTCTTT.

This chain joins TRBV7-2 and TRBJ1-2, with 9 positions matching TRBD1. Losses at the gene ends were 0 bases for V and 2 bases for J; bases not matched to a gene: 7. Germline V lookup: CDR1 SGHTA, CDR2 FQGNSA. The CDR3 is 17 residues long. This CDR3 reads CASSLAGTGLNNYGYTF. The CDR3 DNA sequence: TGTGCCAGCAGCTTAGCCGGGACAGGGCTCAACAACTATGGCTACACCTTC.

This clone has only a few counts. This chain joins TRBV30 and TRBJ1-1, with D unclear. Looked up from germline, CDR1 is GTSNPN and CDR2 is SVGIG (reference sequence). V was clipped by 4 bases and J by 0 bases, with 6 bases between them. The CDR3 consists of 12 residues. The CDR3 sequence is CAWIGLNTEAFF. The CDR3 DNA sequence: TGTGCCTGGATCGGTTTGAACACTGAAGCTTTCTTT.

V gene TRBV5-4 combines with J gene TRBJ2-5; 12 nucleotides agree with TRBD2. The germline CDR1 and CDR2 sequences are SGHNT and YYREEE (reference sequence). This CDR3 is 16 amino acids long. V shed 4 bases and J 2 bases; nucleotides not matched to a gene: 6. CDR3 region: CASSSTSGGRQETQYF. The CDR3 region has the DNA TGTGCCAGCAGCAGTACTAGCGGGGGGCGGCAAGAGACCCAGTACTTC.

V is TRBV2 and J is TRBJ2-2; 11 nucleotides match TRBD2. V lost 9 bases and J lost 1; bases outside the gene matches: 4. CDR3 size: 15 residues. Germline V gene lookup returns CDR1 SNHLY and CDR2 FYNNEI. CDR3 sequence (DNA): TGTGCCAGACAGGGACTAGCGGTGAACACCGGGGAGCTGTTTTTT. It specifies CARQGLAVNTGELFF.

The V gene is TRBV5-4, the J gene TRBJ2-5; 8 positions agree with TRBD1. This CDR3 has 15 amino acids. The V gene's germline CDR1 is SGHNT and CDR2 YYREEE (reference sequence). V lost 2 bases, J lost 1 base, and 4 bases stayed unmatched. The CDR3 reads CASSFKQGVQETQYF. CDR3 coding DNA: TGTGCCAGCAGCTTTAAACAGGGGGTCCAAGAGACCCAGTACTTC.

The chain carries TRBV28 and TRBJ1-3, with D maybe TRBD1 (5 bases). The V end was cut by 6 bases, the J end by 7 bases, with 7 bases between. The germline V gene encodes CDR1 MDHEN and CDR2 SYDVKM. This CDR3 is built from 11 residues. The CDR3 loop is CASSWGNTIYF. The CDR3 coding sequence is TGTGCCAGCAGCTGGGGGAACACCATATATTTT.

The chain employs TRBV28 and TRBJ2-5; 8 positions match TRBD2. CDR1 MDHEN and CDR2 SYDVKM come from the germline V gene. The length of the CDR3 is 16 residues. The V gene end was trimmed by 4 bases and the J gene end by 2 bases; junction bases not matched to a gene: 9. The CDR3 DNA reads as TGTGCCAGCAGTTCGCGAACGGGGGGGACTCAAGAGACCCAGTACTTC. Translated: CASSSRTGGTQETQYF.

This clone was seen more than once but under ten times. CDR3 loop: CASSSSGGNKETQYF. CDR3 coding DNA: TGTGCCAGCAGTTCCTCGGGGGGGAATAAAGAGACCCAGTACTTC. This chain connects TRBV6-6 to TRBJ2-5, with 8 bases identical to TRBD2. CDR3 length equals 15 residues. J was trimmed by 3 bases and V by 4 bases; bases with no gene match: 7. Germline lookup yields CDR1 MNHNY and CDR2 SVGAGI (reference sequence).

The chain has TRBV2 and TRBJ1-1; 12 bases align to TRBD1. The CDR3 covers 16 residues. CDR1 SNHLY and CDR2 FYNNEI come from the germline V gene. V lost 6 bases to trimming and J lost 7 bases; unmatched junction nucleotides: 12. The CDR3: CASREPRDRGRNEAFF. CDR3 in DNA: TGTGCCAGCAGGGAACCCCGGGACAGGGGGCGGAATGAAGCTTTCTTT. The complete variable domain, with remaining parts taken from reference TRBV2 and TRBJ1-1, reads EPEVTQTPSHQVTQMGQEVILRCVPISNHLYFYWYRQILGQKVEFLVSFYNNEISEKSEIFDDQFSVERPDGSNFTLKIRSTKLEDSAMYFCASREPRDRGRNEAFFGQGTRLTVV.